This T cell receptor beta chain was identified during a study of Ad26.COV2.S vaccination and SARS-CoV-2 variants. This clone was counted once. Produced via immunoSEQ multiplex PCR; TCRdb's table is partial and in-frame only. Among a few hundred thousand clones listed, about 91% were seen once. V lost 5 bases to trimming and J lost 1 base, with 11 bases between them. In germline, CDR1 is MDHEN, CDR2 SYDVKM. The CDR3 runs to 15 residues. This sample's treatment: 19 received Ad26.COV2.S at low or high dose, single or two shots; about 5 received placebo; per-sample allocation not given. Day 63 following the first vaccine or placebo injection was when the samples were taken.

Sequencing used peripheral blood, obtained in a trial of Ad26.COV2.S vaccine versus placebo. The chain recombines TRBV28 with TRBJ1-4; no reliable D call. This receptor was identified in a person between 18 and 60 years old who received the Ad26.COV2.S COVID-19 vaccine or a placebo. DNA of the CDR3: TGTGCCAGCAGTCTCGACTTGAGAACTAATGAAAAACTGTTTTTT. It translates to CASSLDLRTNEKLFF. The full variable domain, rest sourced from reference TRBV28 and TRBJ1-4, is DVKVTQSSRYLVKRTGEKVFLECVQDMDHENMFWYRQDPGLGLRLIYFSYDVKMKEKGDIPEGYSVSREKKERFSLILESASTNQTSMYLCASSLDLRTNEKLFFGSGTQLSVL.